The present TCR beta chain was sequenced within a study of shared clonotypes between healthy human individuals. Study overall: The study used three CD4 naive, three CD4 memory, two CD8 naive and one CD8 memory plate per donor.

General study points: Generation probabilities were higher for clonotypes shared across all four sorted-subset donors than for unshared ones.

Points on this clone: No antigen is known for it. The conserved final phenylalanine or tryptophan is absent from the CDR3, which likely points to a read error. Because the CDR3's place on the DNA is in doubt, the DNA is left out and the CDR3 is given as listed by TCRdb.

Termini included, the CDR3 measures 15 amino acids. Germline V gives CDR1 SGHKS, CDR2 YYEKEE (reference sequence). The method was immunoSEQ multiplex PCR; TCRdb's version includes in-frame clones alone and lacks a portion of them. The data hold 1.6 million or so clones, with 97% to 99% observed a single time. The receptor was isolated from a man aged 25-40 years in good health. The genes are TRBV5-5 and TRBJ2-3; no DNA check was done on the table's D call, TRBD2. Sequencing was carried out using naive CD4+ T cells sorted from blood. Documented subset: CD45RA+ positively selected. This chain's CDR3 is CASSLGATSGVGSRL.